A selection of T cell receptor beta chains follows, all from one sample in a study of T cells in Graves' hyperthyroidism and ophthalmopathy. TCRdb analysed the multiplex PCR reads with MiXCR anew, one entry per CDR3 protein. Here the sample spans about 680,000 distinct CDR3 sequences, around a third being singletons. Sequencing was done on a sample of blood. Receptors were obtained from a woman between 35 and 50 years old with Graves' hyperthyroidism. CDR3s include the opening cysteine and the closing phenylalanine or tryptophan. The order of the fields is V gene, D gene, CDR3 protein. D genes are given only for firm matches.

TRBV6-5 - CASSYSRDTFYGYTF
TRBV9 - CASSVGTLLGETQYF
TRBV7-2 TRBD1 CASSQGGDYYGYTF
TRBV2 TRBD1 CASKVTGEQPQHF
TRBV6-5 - CASMPPGARGGYTF
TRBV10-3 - CAISEGSSGDQPQHF
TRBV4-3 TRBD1 CASSRGEQGARYGYTF
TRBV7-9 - CASSRKSGAVSYEQYF
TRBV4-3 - CASSQPYRVGSNTIYF
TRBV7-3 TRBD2 CASSLRTSGSIPHTQYF
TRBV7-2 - CASSLFDWTRNTEAFF
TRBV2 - CASSEERQRGTIYF
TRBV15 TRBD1 CATSSLGTGGFYEQYF
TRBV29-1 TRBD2 CSARTSGIANEQFF
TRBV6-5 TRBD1 CASRTTGLTGELFF
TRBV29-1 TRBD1 CSQDGTGNNQPQHF
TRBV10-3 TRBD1 CTISDRDRRSSGANVLTF
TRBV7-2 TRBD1 CASSRRQGPGTQYF
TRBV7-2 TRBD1 CASSQDPTGGATNEKLFF
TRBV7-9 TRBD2 CASTRSLAGGSDTQYF
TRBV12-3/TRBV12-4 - CASSRRVNQETQYF
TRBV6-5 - CASSQGPASAFF
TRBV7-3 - CASSPGKYNSPLHF
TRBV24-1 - CATSDLETTYGYTF
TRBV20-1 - CSTSRLRGGGLVSEQFF